The source of this T cell receptor (beta chain) is a study of PD-1 blockade in classical Hodgkin lymphoma (dated by TCRdb to about 2020). Broadly, across the study: Nivolumab dosing was 3 mg/kg intravenously every 2 weeks, continuing until either disease progression or unacceptable toxicity. The study used TCR beta sequencing and CyTOF to define a peripheral blood immune signature of response to PD-1 blockade in classical Hodgkin lymphoma. Results the study describes overall, beyond this receptor: Patients starting nivolumab less than 1 year after ASCT had lower diversity and were excluded from later analyses to avoid confounding by immune reconstitution. By C4D1, a significant rise was seen in CD4+ TCR diversity but not in CD8+ TCR diversity (p=0.0027 vs p=0.16), and the rise was most apparent among complete responders (p=0.02). Baseline diversity similar to that of newly diagnosed patients was observed in trial patients achieving complete response, whereas significantly lower diversity was observed in partial responders and progressors. Baseline TCR diversity was reported to be lower in newly diagnosed patients than in healthy donors, and even lower in relapsed/refractory patients. The study covered only a single clinical trial cohort, and the causes of the repertoire differences, possibly disease activity or prior therapy, were still not defined.

In the case of this clone: Its antigen remains undetermined. No base quality information exists; no much larger clone differs at one position.

The time point tag for this specimen amounts to: cycle 1 day 1 (C1D1), immediately before nivolumab initiation. Every trial patient had relapsed after autologous stem cell transplantation, and cohorts A, B and C differed in prior brentuximab vedotin exposure. The trial cohort comprised some 60 patients with relapsed/refractory classical Hodgkin lymphoma whose best overall responses were complete response, partial response or progressive disease. Single-agent nivolumab was administered to trial patients in the multi-cohort phase II CheckMate 205 trial. Best overall response was determined by an independent review committee according to the 2007 International Working Group response criteria. Trial PBMCs were obtained immediately prior to nivolumab initiation (C1D1) and on therapy at cycle 2 day 1 and cycle 4 day 1. After peripheral blood was drawn into 8 mL Vacutainer Cell Preparation Tubes, PBMCs were isolated by centrifugation and then cryopreserved.

Inclusive of the bounding cysteine and phenylalanine, the CDR3 is 15 residues long. The kept DNA is CDR3 alone, 45 bases in frame from the first base. The junction shows trimming of 3 bases on V and 4 bases on J, and the gene matches do not reach 10 bases of it. CDR1 and CDR2 are drawn from the germline V gene (reference sequence): GTSNPN, SVGIG. The Qiagen DNeasy kit was used to extract genomic DNA from unsorted PBMCs and from the negatively selected CD4+ and CD8+ fractions. TCR beta CDR3 regions were amplified by immunoSEQ multiplex PCR using primers annealing to V and J segments. A synthetic immune receptor repertoire was used to minimize amplification bias, and remaining bias was computationally removed after sequencing. Turning to the authors' computational methods: Repertoire diversity was quantified as the Shannon entropy index using custom Python scripts. Unsorted, CD4+ and CD8+ repertoires were analyzed separately, except in combined analyses where CD4+ and CD8+ sequences were merged in silico. A clone counted as expanded when the clone's frequency after treatment rose at least 2-fold relative to C1D1, and clones undetected at baseline were given a pseudocount of 0.5. Clones with 0 or 1 copy at C1D1 were classified as singleton clones, and clones with 2 or more copies were classified as non-singleton clones. Clones expanded in unsorted samples were annotated as CD4+, CD8+ or unknown by matching protein sequences in sorted samples from the same patient. Wilcoxon tests on paired samples were used to test changes in diversity from C1D1 to C4D1. The table was pulled from immuneACCESS by TCRdb, which kept in-frame rearrangements only. Such tables lose some clones; where checked, under half of the loss comes from unresolved V genes, and the rest has no known cause. The V and J calls and clone size were taken over from that table, and D and trimming were inferred from the DNA. Within this sample are around 10,000 clones, with 60% to 85% of them counted one time only. The ten top clones hold under 30% of the sample.

Sequenced here: peripheral blood mononuclear cells (PBMCs), sampled at baseline. The chain is made from TRBV30 and TRBJ1-2, with 8 junctional bases fitting TRBD1. The receptor was derived from a human donor with classical Hodgkin lymphoma. DNA sequence: TGTGCCTGGAGGGCAGGGGGCTGGTTACGCTATGGCTACACCTTC. It encodes CAWRAGGWLRYGYTF. Joined to the reference TRBV30 and TRBJ1-2 proteins, this CDR3 gives the full variable domain: SQTIHQWPATLVQPVGSPLSLECTVEGTSNPNLYWYRQAAGRGLQLLFYSVGIGQISSEVPQNLSASRPQDRQFILSSKKLLLSDSGFYLCAWRAGGWLRYGYTFGSGTRLTVV.